The clone carrying this T cell receptor beta chain was recorded many times. Its antigen remains unidentified. The sample belongs to a study of liver allograft versus peripheral blood T cells. Turning to the study itself: T cell receptor repertoires in transplanted livers were compared with those in recipients' peripheral blood. The study, taken as a whole, reports: Reported data describe T cell receptor repertoires within liver allografts as differing from those in peripheral blood.

Trimming removed 2 bases from V and 3 bases from J, with 8 bases in between. Per germline, CDR1 ENHRY and CDR2 SYGVKD. CDR3 length: 13 amino acids. One entry per CDR3 protein, called by TCRdb with MiXCR from the reads. The sample lists some 14,000 distinct CDR3 sequences; roughly 20% were seen once. The chain carries TRBV10-3 and TRBJ2-7; no firm D call. This receptor was obtained from a human patient who had a liver transplant. The T cells may partly be graft donor cells. The CDR3 sequence is CAISERASYEQYF. The CDR3 nucleotides are TGTGCCATCAGTGAGAGGGCGAGCTACGAGCAGTACTTC.